One and the same sample provided the 14 T cell receptor beta chains below, sequenced in a study of blood T cells in healthy people across ages. A sample-barcoded 5' primer and a J-beta primer mix were used in a second PCR of roughly 7 to 12 cycles. TCRdb called the 5' RACE reads again in MiXCR, with one record for every CDR3 protein. The sample records about 780,000 distinct CDR3 sequences, around 24% being singletons. This same sample was also taken into another study, of T cells of mothers and their children.

The sequencing sample was made of blood. These receptors came from a boy aged 5-17 years in good health.

This clonotype was counted only a few times. This chain connects TRBV29-1 to TRBJ2-5; tentatively, D is TRBD1 (6 bases). Germline values: CDR1 SQVTM, CDR2 ANQGSEA. The CDR3 has 16 residues. The CDR3 is CSCVSFQGRLGETQYF. The CDR3 coding sequence is TGCAGTTGCGTTAGTTTCCAGGGGCGCTTAGGCGAGACCCAGTACTTC.

The gene calls are TRBV7-9 and TRBJ1-2; D may be TRBD1 (5 bases). Germline V gene lookup returns CDR1 SEHNR and CDR2 FQNEAQ (reference sequence). The CDR3 length is 18 residues. Trimming took off 4 bases at V and 0 bases at J, with 21 bases between the two ends. CDR3 coding DNA: TGTGCCAGCAGCTGGGGGGGGATGGGAGCCTCGCCTAACTATGGCTACACCTTC. This encodes CASSWGGMGASPNYGYTF.

V gene TRBV29-1 combines with J gene TRBJ2-3; D may be TRBD2 (5 bases). CDR3 length: 11 residues. With 7 bases removed from V and 3 bases from J, the gap between germline ends came to 8 bases. Germline CDR1 is SQVTM and CDR2 is ANQGSEA. CDR3 sequence reads: CSALATDTQYF. DNA of the CDR3: TGCAGCGCCCTAGCAACAGATACGCAGTATTTT.

The V and J genes are TRBV29-1 and TRBJ2-3, with TRBD2 identical over 9 bases. The CDR3 is 17 amino acids. V was pared by 8 bases and J by 1 base, with 16 bases of the junction left unmatched. Germline CDR1 reads SQVTM; CDR2 reads ANQGSEA. CDR3 bases: TGCAGCCCCGGAGGATTAGCGGGAGACCCGGGCACAGATACGCAGTATTTT. Amino acids: CSPGGLAGDPGTDTQYF.

This clonotype was seen ten or more times. At one of its ends the junction is not consistent with the germline gene, which may arise from a read error. V gene TRBV5-1 combines with J gene TRBJ1-1, with D uncertain. CDR1 is SGHRS and CDR2 is YFSETQ in the germline V gene. This CDR3 comprises 12 residues. CDR3 DNA sequence: TGTGCCAGCAGCTTGGCCGACACTGAAGCTTTCTTT. It translates to CASSLADTEAFF. The full variable domain, with the rest looked up from reference TRBV5-1 and TRBJ1-1, is KAGVTQTPRYLIKTRGQQVTLSCSPISGHRSVSWYQQTPGQGLQFLFEYFSETQRNKGNFPGRFSGRQFSNSRSEMNVSTLELGDSALYLCASSLADTEAFFGQGTRLTVV.

The rearrangement uses TRBV5-1 and TRBJ2-5; 9 nucleotides line up with TRBD1. In germline, CDR1 is SGHRS, CDR2 YFSETQ. Trimming at V came to 4 bases and at J to 1 base, leaving 5 bases not matched to a gene. The CDR3 covers 15 residues. In DNA form, the CDR3 reads TGCGCCAGCAGCACCCCGACAGGGGGCCAAGAGACCCAGTACTTC. It yields the protein CASSTPTGGQETQYF.

This clonotype turned up a few times. This rearrangement joins TRBV20-1 to TRBJ1-2; D remains ambiguous. Per germline, CDR1 DFQATT and CDR2 SNEGSKA (reference sequence). Trimming pared 5 bases from V and 2 bases from J, leaving 6 bases between. CDR3 length: 11 amino acids. The CDR3 nucleotides read TGCAGTGCTTTCATGAACTATGGCTACACCTTC. It encodes CSAFMNYGYTF.

The rearrangement links TRBV6-5 to TRBJ1-2; 7 bases are shared with TRBD1. The CDR3 has 16 residues. V was pared by 0 bases and J by 4 bases, with 8 bases of the junction left unmatched. Germline V CDR1 and CDR2: MNHEY, SVGAGI. The CDR3 protein is CASSYSIGTEIYGYTF. CDR3 bases: TGTGCCAGCAGTTACTCGATTGGGACAGAGATCTATGGCTACACCTTC.

A word on this clonotype: Likely a read error: the CDR3 ends without its conserved phenylalanine or tryptophan. The chain links TRBV13 to TRBJ2-1; D uncertain. The germline V and J ends were trimmed by 5 bases and 8 bases, with 16 bases remaining between them. CDR1 and CDR2 from the germline V gene are PRHDT and FYEKMQ (reference sequence). The length of the CDR3 is 14 residues. The CDR3 DNA reads TGTGCCAGCAGCCCTAAGCTCAGGCCTCATGAGCAGTTCTGC. Its translation is CASSPKLRPHEQFC.

The chain joins TRBV21-1 to TRBJ2-7; the D segment call TRBD1 is taken from the table without a DNA check. TRBV21-1 is recorded as a pseudogene. This CDR3 spans 13 amino acids. The CDR3 is CASPGQGSNEQYF. CDR3 in DNA: TGTGCCAGCCCCGGACAGGGTTCCAACGAGCAGTACTTC.

The chain uses TRBV12-3 or TRBV12-4 and TRBJ1-4; TRBD1 matches 9 bases. Trimming at V came to 4 bases and at J to 8 bases, leaving 5 bases not matched to a gene. This CDR3 region has 14 residues. CDR3 bases: TGTGCCAGCAGTTCCGGGACAGGGAGAGAAAAACTGTTTTTT. Its translation is CASSSGTGREKLFF.

The V call is TRBV9, the J call TRBJ2-1; 11 nucleotides match TRBD2. The CDR3 covers 15 residues. CDR1 and CDR2 (germline): SGDLS, YYNGEE. V shed 4 bases and J 6 bases; nucleotides not matched to a gene: 6. CDR3 amino acids: CASSPTGLAANEQFF. In nucleotides, the CDR3 is TGTGCCAGCAGCCCCACGGGACTAGCGGCCAATGAGCAGTTCTTC.

The sample holds a few counts of this clonotype. V usage is TRBV12-3 or TRBV12-4 and J usage is TRBJ2-5; D perhaps matches TRBD2 (7 bases). Trimming removed 5 bases at V and 4 bases at J, with 20 bases between. This CDR3 is 16 amino acids long. CDR3 sequence: CASSPTSPGAGETQYF. The CDR3 DNA reads TGTGCCAGCAGTCCGACTAGCCCGGGGGCCGGAGAGACCCAGTACTTC.

This clonotype has a count of ten or more. V and J are TRBV28 and TRBJ2-5, with D perhaps given as TRBD1 or TRBD2 (6 bases each). This CDR3 is 15 amino acids long. CDR1 is MDHEN and CDR2 is SYDVKM in the germline V gene. The V end was cut by 5 bases, the J end by 1 base, with 14 bases between. In DNA form, the CDR3 reads TGTGCCAGCAGTCCCTTAGGGGGGCCCCAAGAGACCCAGTACTTC. Encoded protein: CASSPLGGPQETQYF.